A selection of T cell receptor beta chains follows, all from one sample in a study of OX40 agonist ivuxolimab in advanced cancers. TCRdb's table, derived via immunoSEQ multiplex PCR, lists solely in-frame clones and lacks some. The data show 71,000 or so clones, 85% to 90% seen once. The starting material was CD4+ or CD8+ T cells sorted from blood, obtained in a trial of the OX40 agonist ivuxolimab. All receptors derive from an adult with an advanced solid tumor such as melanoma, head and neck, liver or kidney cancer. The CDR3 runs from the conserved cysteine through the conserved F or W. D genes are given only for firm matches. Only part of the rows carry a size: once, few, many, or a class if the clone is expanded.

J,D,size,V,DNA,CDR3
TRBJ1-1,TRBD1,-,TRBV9,TGTGCCAGCAGCGCGGGGACAGGGGTCTTGAACACTGAAGCTTTCTTT,CASSAGTGVLNTEAFF
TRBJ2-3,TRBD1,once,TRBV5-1,TGCGCCAGCAGCTTGGGACAGGGTTTCACAGATACGCAGTATTTT,CASSLGQGFTDTQYF
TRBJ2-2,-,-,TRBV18,TGTGCCAGCTCGACCGATCCGGCCACCGGGGAGCTGTTTTTT,CASSTDPATGELFF
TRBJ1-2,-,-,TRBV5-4,TGTGCCAGCAGCTTTGCCAGGGAGGGGTATGGCTACACCTTC,CASSFAREGYGYTF
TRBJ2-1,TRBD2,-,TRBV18,TGTGCCAGCTCATCGCTAGCGGGACTTTCCAATGAGCAGTTCTTC,CASSSLAGLSNEQFF
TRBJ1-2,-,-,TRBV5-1,TGCGCCAGCAGCTCGAACAGGGATAACTATGGCTACACCTTC,CASSSNRDNYGYTF
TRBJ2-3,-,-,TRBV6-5,TGTGCCAGCAGTTACCGGCAGGGGACAGATACGCAGTATTTT,CASSYRQGTDTQYF
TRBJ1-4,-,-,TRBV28,TGTGCCAGCAGCCGGGGGGGGCAGAAAGAAAAACTGTTTTTT,CASSRGGQKEKLFF
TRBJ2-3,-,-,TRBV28,TGTGCCAGCCACGCAGGGCTCTTTACAGATACGCAGTATTTT,CASHAGLFTDTQYF
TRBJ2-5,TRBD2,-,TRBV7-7,TGTGCCAGCAGCCGCGCCAGCGGGAACCAAGAGACCCAGTACTTC,CASSRASGNQETQYF
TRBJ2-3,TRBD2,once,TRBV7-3,TGTGCCAGCAGCCCAGGGACTAGCGGGAGGGCGGGAGGAACAGATACGCAGTATTTT,CASSPGTSGRAGGTDTQYF
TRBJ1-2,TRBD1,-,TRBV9,TGTGCCAGCAGAGCCGGACAGGCCCCCTATGGCTACACCTTC,CASRAGQAPYGYTF
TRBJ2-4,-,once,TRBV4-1,TGCGCCAGCAGCCAACCGGGGTTAGCCAAAAACATTCAGTACTTC,CASSQPGLAKNIQYF
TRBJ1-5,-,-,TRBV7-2,TGTGCCAGCAGCTTAGCGCGTACAAGGTATAGCAATCAGCCCCAGCATTTT,CASSLARTRYSNQPQHF
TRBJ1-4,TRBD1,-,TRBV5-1,TGCGCCAGCAGCTTGGGGGACAGGGGATATGAAAAACTGTTTTTT,CASSLGDRGYEKLFF
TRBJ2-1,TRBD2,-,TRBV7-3,TGTGCCAGCAGCACATCCGGGACTAACTACAATGAGCAGTTCTTC,CASSTSGTNYNEQFF
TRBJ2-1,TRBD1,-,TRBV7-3,TGTGCCAGCAGCCCAGGGGGTCCTTCCTACAATGAGCAGTTCTTC,CASSPGGPSYNEQFF
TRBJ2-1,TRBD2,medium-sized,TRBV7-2,TGTGCCAGCAGCACGGGACTAGGAAATGAGCAGTTCTTC,CASSTGLGNEQFF
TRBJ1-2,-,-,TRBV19,TGTGCCAGTAGCGGGTCTAACTATGGCTACACCTTC,CASSGSNYGYTF
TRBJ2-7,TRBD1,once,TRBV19,TGTGCCAGTAGTATAGGCAGGGGGCCCCACGAGCAGTACTTC,CASSIGRGPHEQYF
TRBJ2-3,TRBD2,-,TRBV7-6,TGTGCCAGCAGCTGGGGGGCTAGCGGGAGGGATACGCAGTATTTT,CASSWGASGRDTQYF
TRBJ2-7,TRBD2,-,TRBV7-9,TGTGCCAGCAGCTTCCCTAACGGGAGGGTCTCCTACGAGCAGTACTTC,CASSFPNGRVSYEQYF
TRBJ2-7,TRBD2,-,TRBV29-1,TGCAGCGGGGGACTAGCGCTTGACGAGCAGTACTTC,CSGGLALDEQYF
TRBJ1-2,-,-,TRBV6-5,TGTGCCAGCAGCCTCAAGGGGAGGCGTGGCTACACCTTC,CASSLKGRRGYTF
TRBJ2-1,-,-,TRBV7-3,TGTGCCAGCAGCTTAGGCTGGAACAATGAGCAGTTCTTC,CASSLGWNNEQFF
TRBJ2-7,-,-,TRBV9,TGTGCCAGCAGCCCCGGTGGCGGGACACTTTACGAGCAGTACTTC,CASSPGGGTLYEQYF
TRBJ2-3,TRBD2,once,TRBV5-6,TGTGCCAGCAGCTGGGGACTAGCGGGACGCGATACGCAGTATTTT,CASSWGLAGRDTQYF
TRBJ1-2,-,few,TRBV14,TGTGCCAGCAGCCGATGGATTGCCTATGGCTACACCTTC,CASSRWIAYGYTF
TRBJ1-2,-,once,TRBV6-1,TGTGCCAGCAGGAAACTCTATGGCTACACCTTC,CASRKLYGYTF
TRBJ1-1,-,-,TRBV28,TGTGCCAGCAGGGTGGCCACTGAAGCTTTCTTT,CASRVATEAFF
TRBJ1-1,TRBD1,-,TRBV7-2,TGTGCCAGCAGCTTAGCCACAGGGGTGGGGAACACTGAAGCTTTCTTT,CASSLATGVGNTEAFF
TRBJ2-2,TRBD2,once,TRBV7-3,TGTGCCAGCAGGAGAAACCGGGACTACGGGGAGCTGTTTTTT,CASRRNRDYGELFF
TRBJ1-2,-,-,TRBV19,TGTGCCAGTAGTATAAACTATGGCTACACCTTC,CASSINYGYTF
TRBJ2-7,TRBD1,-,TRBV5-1,TGCGCCAGCAGCTTGGACTCGGGACAGGGTCGAGAGCAGTACTTC,CASSLDSGQGREQYF
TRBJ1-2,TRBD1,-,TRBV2,TGTGCCAGCAGTGGCCAGGGGGCGAACTATGGCTACACCTTC,CASSGQGANYGYTF
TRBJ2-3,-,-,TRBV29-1,TGCAGCGTTGAGGCTACCACAGATACGCAGTATTTT,CSVEATTDTQYF
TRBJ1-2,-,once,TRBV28,TGTGCCAGCAGTTTTTTTGGTGGAGGCTACACCTTC,CASSFFGGGYTF